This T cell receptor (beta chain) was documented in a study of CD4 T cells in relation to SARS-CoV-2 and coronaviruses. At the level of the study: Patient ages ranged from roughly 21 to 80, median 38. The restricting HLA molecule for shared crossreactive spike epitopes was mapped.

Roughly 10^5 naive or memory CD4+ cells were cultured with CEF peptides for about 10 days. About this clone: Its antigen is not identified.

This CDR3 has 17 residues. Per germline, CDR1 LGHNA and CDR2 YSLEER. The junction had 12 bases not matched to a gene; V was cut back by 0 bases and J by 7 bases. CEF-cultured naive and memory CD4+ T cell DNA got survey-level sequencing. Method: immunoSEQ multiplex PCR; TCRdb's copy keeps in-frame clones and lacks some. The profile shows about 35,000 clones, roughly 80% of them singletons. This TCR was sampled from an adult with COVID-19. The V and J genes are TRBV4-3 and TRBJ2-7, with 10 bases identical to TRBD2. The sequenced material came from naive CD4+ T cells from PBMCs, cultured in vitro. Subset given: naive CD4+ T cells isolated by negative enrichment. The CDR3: CASSQDQSGRAADEQYF. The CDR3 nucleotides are TGCGCCAGCAGCCAAGATCAAAGCGGGAGGGCGGCGGATGAGCAGTACTTC.